The clone carrying this TCR beta chain came up once. CDR3 length: 15 residues. The V and J ends lost 5 bases and 5 bases, in that order; junction bases with no gene match: 8. The germline CDR1 and CDR2 sequences are MNHEY and SVGAGI. This entry belongs to a study of Tregs in tolerant kidney transplant recipients. Profiled with immunoSEQ multiplex PCR; TCRdb holds only in-frame clones, not every one. The data show more than 75,000 clones, over 85% seen once. The chain links TRBV6-5 to TRBJ2-3; the match to TRBD2 covers 9 bases. This specimen was CD4+ T cells from blood, taken before the transplant. The source is a human donor who received a combined kidney and bone marrow transplant. CDR3 coding DNA: TGTGCCAGCAGTCGCTTAGCGGGAGAGAGAGATACGCAGTATTTT. Protein product: CASSRLAGERDTQYF.